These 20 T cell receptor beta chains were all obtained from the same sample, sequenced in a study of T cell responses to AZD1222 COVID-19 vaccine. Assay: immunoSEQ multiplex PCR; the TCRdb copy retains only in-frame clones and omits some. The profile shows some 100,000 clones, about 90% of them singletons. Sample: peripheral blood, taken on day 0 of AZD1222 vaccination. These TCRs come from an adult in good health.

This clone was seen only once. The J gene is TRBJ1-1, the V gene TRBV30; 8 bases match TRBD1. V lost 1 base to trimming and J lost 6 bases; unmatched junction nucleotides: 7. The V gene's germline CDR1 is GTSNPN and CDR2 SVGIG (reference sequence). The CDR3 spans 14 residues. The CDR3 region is CAWSAPGGEAEAFF. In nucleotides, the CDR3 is TGTGCCTGGAGTGCCCCAGGGGGCGAGGCTGAAGCTTTCTTT.

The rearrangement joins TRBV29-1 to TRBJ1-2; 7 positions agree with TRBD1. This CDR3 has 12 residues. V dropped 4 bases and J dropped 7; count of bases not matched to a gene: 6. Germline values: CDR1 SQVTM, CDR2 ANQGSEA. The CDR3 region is CSVARDRAGYTF. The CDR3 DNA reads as TGCAGCGTTGCACGAGACAGGGCTGGCTACACCTTC.

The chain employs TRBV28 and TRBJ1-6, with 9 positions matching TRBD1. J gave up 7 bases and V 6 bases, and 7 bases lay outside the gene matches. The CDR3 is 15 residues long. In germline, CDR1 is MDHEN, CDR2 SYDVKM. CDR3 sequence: CASRDQGQGNSPLHF. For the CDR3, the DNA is TGTGCCAGCAGGGACCAGGGACAGGGAAATTCACCCCTCCACTTT.

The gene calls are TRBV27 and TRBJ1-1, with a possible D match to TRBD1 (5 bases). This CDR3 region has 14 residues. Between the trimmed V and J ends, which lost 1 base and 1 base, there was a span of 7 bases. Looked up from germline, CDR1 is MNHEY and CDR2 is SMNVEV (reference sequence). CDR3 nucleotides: TGTGCCAGCAGTTTATTAGACAGGAACACTGAAGCTTTCTTT. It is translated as CASSLLDRNTEAFF.

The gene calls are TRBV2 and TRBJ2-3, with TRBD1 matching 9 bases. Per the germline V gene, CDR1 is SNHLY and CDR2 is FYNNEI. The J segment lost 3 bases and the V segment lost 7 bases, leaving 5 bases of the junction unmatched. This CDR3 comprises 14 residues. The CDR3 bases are TGTGCCAGCATGGACAGGGGTTGGACAGATACGCAGTATTTT. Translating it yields CASMDRGWTDTQYF.

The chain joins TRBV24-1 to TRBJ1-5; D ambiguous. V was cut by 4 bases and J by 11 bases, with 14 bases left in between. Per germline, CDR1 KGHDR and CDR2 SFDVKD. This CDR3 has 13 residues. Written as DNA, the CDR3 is TGTGCCACCAGTGACTTGGTAGGTCCGGCCCAGCATTTT. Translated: CATSDLVGPAQHF.

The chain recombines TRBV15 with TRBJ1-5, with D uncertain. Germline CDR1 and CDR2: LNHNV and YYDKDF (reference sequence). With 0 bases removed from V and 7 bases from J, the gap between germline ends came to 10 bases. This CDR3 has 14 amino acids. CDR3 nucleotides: TGTGCCACCAGCAGAGATGGAAAGGGACAGCCCCAGCATTTT. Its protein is CATSRDGKGQPQHF.

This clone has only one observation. The CDR3 DNA follows: TGTGCCTGGAGTGTACAGAGAAATGAGCAGTTCTTC. Amino acid sequence: CAWSVQRNEQFF. The chain has TRBV30 and TRBJ2-1; D remains unclear. The V end lost 0 bases, the J end lost 7 bases, and 7 bases lay between the germline ends. Germline CDR1 GTSNPN, CDR2 SVGIG (reference sequence). The CDR3 consists of 12 residues.

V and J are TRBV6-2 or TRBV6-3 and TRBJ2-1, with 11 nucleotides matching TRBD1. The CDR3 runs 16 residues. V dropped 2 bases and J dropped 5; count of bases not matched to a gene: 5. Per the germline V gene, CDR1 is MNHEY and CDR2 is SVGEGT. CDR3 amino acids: CASSYHGQGAHNEQFF. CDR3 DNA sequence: TGTGCCAGCAGTTACCACGGACAGGGGGCCCACAATGAGCAGTTCTTC.

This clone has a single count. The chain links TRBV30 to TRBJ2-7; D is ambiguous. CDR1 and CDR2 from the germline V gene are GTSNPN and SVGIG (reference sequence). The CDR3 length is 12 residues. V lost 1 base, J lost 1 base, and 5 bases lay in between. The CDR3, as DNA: TGTGCCTGGAGTGAACGATCCTACGAGCAGTACTTC. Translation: CAWSERSYEQYF.

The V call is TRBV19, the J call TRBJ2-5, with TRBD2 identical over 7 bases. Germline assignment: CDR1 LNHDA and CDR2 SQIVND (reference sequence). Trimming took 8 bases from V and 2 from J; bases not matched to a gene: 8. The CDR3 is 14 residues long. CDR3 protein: CASRFRGGQETQYF. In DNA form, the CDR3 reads TGTGCCAGTCGTTTTAGGGGAGGGCAAGAGACCCAGTACTTC.

As DNA, the CDR3 is TGTGCCAGCTCACCAGTCGGACTAGCGGGAGGGCCCGGGGAGCTGTTTTTT. Amino acids: CASSPVGLAGGPGELFF. The J gene is TRBJ2-2, the V gene TRBV18, with 15 bases lining up with TRBD2. The CDR3 loop spans 17 amino acids. V shed 2 bases, J shed 6 bases, and the junction held 4 bases outside the gene matches. Germline V gene sequence: CDR1 KGHSH, CDR2 LQKENI.

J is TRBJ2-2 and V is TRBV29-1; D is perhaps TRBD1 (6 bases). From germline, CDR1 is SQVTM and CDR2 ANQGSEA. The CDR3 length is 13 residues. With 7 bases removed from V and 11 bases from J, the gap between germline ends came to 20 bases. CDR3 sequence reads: CSAAKLEGDELFF. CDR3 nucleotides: TGCAGCGCTGCTAAGTTAGAGGGGGACGAGCTGTTTTTT.

CDR3 in amino acids: CASGSDPSSYNEQFF. CDR3 nucleotides: TGCGCCAGCGGTAGCGACCCGAGCTCCTACAATGAGCAGTTCTTC. The genes are TRBV5-1 and TRBJ2-1, with TRBD2 as a possible D gene (5 bases). The CDR3 covers 15 residues. Germline lookup yields CDR1 SGHRS and CDR2 YFSETQ. V lost 7 bases to trimming and J lost 0 bases, with 14 bases between them.

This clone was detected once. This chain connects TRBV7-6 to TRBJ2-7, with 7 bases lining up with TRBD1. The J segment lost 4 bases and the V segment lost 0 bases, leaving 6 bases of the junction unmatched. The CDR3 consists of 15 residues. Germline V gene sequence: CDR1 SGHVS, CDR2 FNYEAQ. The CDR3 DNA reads TGTGCCAGCAGCTTAGCGCACCAGGGGGAGTACGAGCAGTACTTC. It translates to CASSLAHQGEYEQYF.

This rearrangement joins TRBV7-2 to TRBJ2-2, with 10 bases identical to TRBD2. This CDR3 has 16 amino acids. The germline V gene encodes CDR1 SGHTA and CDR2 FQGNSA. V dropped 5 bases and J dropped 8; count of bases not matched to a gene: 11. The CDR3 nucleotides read TGTGCCAGCAGCCTCGCCACTAGCGGGATAGGAGGGGAGCTGTTTTTT. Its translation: CASSLATSGIGGELFF.

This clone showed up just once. CDR3 residues: CASTRDAQEYF. The CDR3 DNA is TGTGCCAGCACCCGGGACGCCCAAGAGTACTTC. This chain links TRBV12-3 or TRBV12-4 with TRBJ2-7; either TRBD1 or TRBD2 may supply D (5 bases each). V shed 7 bases and J shed 11 bases, with 15 bases lying between them. The CDR3 consists of 11 residues.

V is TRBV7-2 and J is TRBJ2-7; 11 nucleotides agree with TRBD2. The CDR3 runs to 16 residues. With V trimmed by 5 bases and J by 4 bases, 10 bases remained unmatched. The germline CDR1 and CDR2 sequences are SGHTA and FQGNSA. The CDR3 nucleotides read TGTGCCAGCAGCCCATTCGCCGGGACTAGCGGATACGAGCAGTACTTC. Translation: CASSPFAGTSGYEQYF.

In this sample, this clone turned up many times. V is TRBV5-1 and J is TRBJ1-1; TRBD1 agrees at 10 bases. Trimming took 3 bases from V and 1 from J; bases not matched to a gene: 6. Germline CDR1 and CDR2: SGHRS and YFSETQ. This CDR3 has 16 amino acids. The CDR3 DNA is TGCGCCAGCAGCTGGGGGACAGGGGAAAGGAACACTGAAGCTTTCTTT. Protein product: CASSWGTGERNTEAFF.

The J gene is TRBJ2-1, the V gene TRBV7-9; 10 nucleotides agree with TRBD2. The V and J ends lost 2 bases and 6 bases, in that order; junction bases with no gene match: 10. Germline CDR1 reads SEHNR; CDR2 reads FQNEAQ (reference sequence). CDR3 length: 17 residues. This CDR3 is CASSLTLLAGVGNEQFF. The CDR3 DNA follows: TGTGCCAGCAGCTTAACCCTCCTAGCGGGAGTAGGCAATGAGCAGTTCTTC.